Listed below are T cell receptor beta chains from one sample, sequenced in a study of shared clonotypes between healthy human individuals. The method was immunoSEQ multiplex PCR; TCRdb's version includes in-frame clones alone and lacks a portion of them. The sample comprises around 1,000,000 clones, roughly 80% of which are singletons, and roughly 0.9% rests with the top ten. Sequenced input: memory CD4+ T cells from PBMCs. The receptors were gathered from a man in his late teens or twenties in good health. Some clones in this sample may be carry-over from other donors' samples. Each CDR3 is given with its conserved first and last residue. Each record gives: V gene, D gene, clone size, J gene, CDR3 protein, CDR3 DNA. A D gene is named only where the DNA matches it firmly. For some rows the clone size is stated as once, few or many, or as a class when expanded; others skip it.

TRBV21-1	NA	NA	TRBJ2-7	CASSIRDRGHEQYF	TGTGCCAGCAGCATCCGGGACAGGGGGCATGAGCAGTACTTC
TRBV7-2	TRBD2	many	TRBJ2-3	CASSLRVLAGGRTDTQYF	TGTGCCAGCAGCTTACGGGTGCTAGCGGGAGGGCGTACAGATACGCAGTATTTT
TRBV6-1	NA	NA	TRBJ2-7	CASSDSGWIPWRYF	TGTGCCAGCAGTGACTCTGGGTGGATACCGTGGCGGTACTTC
TRBV6-5	TRBD1	NA	TRBJ2-7	CASSPLGQGYEQYF	TGTGCCAGCAGTCCTCTAGGACAGGGTTACGAGCAGTACTTC
TRBV5-6	NA	NA	TRBJ2-1	CASAGTHKGNEQFF	TGTGCCAGCGCGGGGACTCATAAAGGCAATGAGCAGTTCTTC
TRBV28	TRBD1	NA	TRBJ1-2	CASSPGTGGPYGYTF	TGTGCCAGCAGTCCTGGGACAGGGGGTCCCTATGGCTACACCTTC
TRBV5-4	NA	NA	TRBJ2-3	CASSPGENPLTDTQYF	TGTGCCAGCAGCCCAGGGGAGAACCCTCTCACAGATACGCAGTATTTT
TRBV18	TRBD2	NA	TRBJ2-1	CASSPTSGPGVEQFF	TGTGCCAGCTCACCGACTAGCGGGCCCGGGGTTGAGCAGTTCTTC
TRBV7-2	NA	once	TRBJ1-2	CASSLRGRYGYTF	TGTGCCAGCAGCTTGAGGGGAAGGTATGGCTACACCTTC
TRBV6-4	NA	many	TRBJ2-1	CASSDFGRGGDNEQFF	TGTGCCAGCAGTGACTTCGGGAGAGGGGGGGACAATGAGCAGTTCTTC
TRBV6-5	NA	few	TRBJ2-4	CASSRTYLDGNIQYF	TGTGCCAGCAGCAGAACTTATTTGGACGGTAACATTCAGTACTTC
TRBV18	TRBD2	NA	TRBJ2-2	CASSLAGAFLTGELFF	TGTGCCAGCTCACTAGCGGGAGCATTTCTGACCGGGGAGCTGTTTTTT
TRBV7-3	NA	NA	TRBJ2-3	CASSLVGSTDTQYF	TGTGCCAGCAGCTTGGTGGGATCCACAGATACGCAGTATTTT
TRBV6-1	TRBD2	NA	TRBJ2-7	CASRTGLAGGREQYF	TGTGCCAGCAGGACCGGACTAGCGGGAGGGCGGGAGCAGTACTTC
TRBV30	NA	NA	TRBJ1-2	CAWSLDRTYGYTF	TGTGCCTGGAGCCTCGACAGGACCTATGGCTACACCTTC
TRBV10-3	TRBD1	NA	TRBJ1-5	CATRGTGGVQPQHF	TGTGCCACCAGAGGGACAGGGGGGGTTCAGCCCCAGCATTTT
TRBV2	NA	few	TRBJ2-7	CASWSGGISYEQYF	TGTGCCAGCTGGTCGGGCGGGATTTCCTACGAGCAGTACTTC
TRBV28	NA	NA	TRBJ2-7	CASSPGQPYEQYF	TGTGCCAGCAGTCCTGGACAGCCCTACGAGCAGTACTTC
TRBV2	NA	NA	TRBJ2-1	CASSEAGSSYNEQFF	TGTGCCAGCAGTGAAGCTGGGTCCTCCTACAATGAGCAGTTCTTC
TRBV2	NA	NA	TRBJ1-2	CASSEGMGYGYTF	TGTGCCAGCAGTGAAGGCATGGGCTATGGCTACACCTTC
TRBV4-1	NA	NA	TRBJ2-1	CASSQVAESYNEQFF	TGCGCCAGCAGCCAAGTAGCGGAGTCCTACAATGAGCAGTTCTTC
TRBV4-1	NA	NA	TRBJ2-7	CASSQDPGRKEQYF	TGCGCCAGCAGCCAAGATCCCGGCAGGAAAGAGCAGTACTTC
TRBV4-3	NA	NA	TRBJ2-5	CASSQDHLGGSETQYF	TGCGCCAGCAGCCAAGATCACCTAGGGGGTAGTGAGACCCAGTACTTC
TRBV6-4	NA	NA	TRBJ2-1	CASSESRTPPYNEQFF	TGTGCCAGCAGTGAGAGCCGGACTCCCCCCTACAATGAGCAGTTCTTC
TRBV9	TRBD1	NA	TRBJ2-7	CASSPRADRDTYEQYF	TGTGCCAGCAGCCCCCGCGCGGACAGGGATACCTACGAGCAGTACTTC
TRBV29-1	NA	NA	TRBJ2-3	CSVESDNTQYF	TGCAGCGTTGAATCGGACAATACGCAGTATTTT
TRBV2	NA	once	TRBJ2-6	CASIRELAGANVLTF	TGTGCCAGCATCCGGGAGCTCGCTGGGGCCAACGTCCTGACTTTC
TRBV30	NA	NA	TRBJ2-5	CAWSLWEGGKTQYF	TGTGCCTGGAGTTTATGGGAAGGGGGGAAGACCCAGTACTTC
TRBV5-8	NA	NA	TRBJ1-4	CASSLFGGVATNEKLFF	TGTGCCAGCAGCTTGTTCGGCGGGGTTGCGACTAATGAAAAACTGTTTTTT
TRBV7-3	NA	NA	TRBJ1-5	CASSLDLSQPQHF	TGTGCCAGCAGCTTAGATTTAAGCCAGCCCCAGCATTTT
TRBV4-2	TRBD2	NA	TRBJ2-7	CASSQAESRGRSYEQYF	TGTGCCAGCAGCCAAGCGGAATCTCGCGGGAGATCCTACGAGCAGTACTTC
TRBV27	NA	NA	TRBJ2-7	CASKGAGGYSYEQYF	TGTGCCAGCAAAGGGGCTGGGGGCTACTCCTACGAGCAGTACTTC
TRBV5-6	NA	NA	TRBJ1-2	CASSLGWDGYTF	TGTGCCAGCAGCTTGGGCTGGGATGGCTACACCTTC
TRBV5-1	TRBD2	NA	TRBJ2-1	CASRLAGLSYNEQFF	TGCGCCAGCCGGCTAGCGGGGTTATCCTACAATGAGCAGTTCTTC
TRBV28	TRBD1	NA	TRBJ1-2	CASSPGQGYGYTF	TGTGCCAGCAGTCCGGGACAGGGCTATGGCTACACCTTC
TRBV6-5	NA	NA	TRBJ2-7	CASSYSGSYEQYF	TGTGCCAGCAGTTACAGTGGATCCTACGAGCAGTACTTC
TRBV7-9	NA	NA	TRBJ2-1	CASSFSLNEQFF	TGTGCCAGCAGCTTTTCTCTAAATGAGCAGTTCTTC
TRBV10-3	NA	NA	TRBJ2-3	CAIADLGGTDTQYF	TGTGCCATCGCGGACTTGGGGGGCACAGATACGCAGTATTTT
TRBV5-4	TRBD1	NA	TRBJ2-2	CASSLPAGTAKNTGELFF	TGTGCCAGCAGCTTGCCCGCCGGGACAGCGAAGAACACCGGGGAGCTGTTTTTT
TRBV28	TRBD2	NA	TRBJ2-7	CASTPPGTSVFYEQYF	TGTGCCAGCACTCCACCCGGGACTAGCGTATTCTACGAGCAGTACTTC
TRBV12-5	NA	NA	TRBJ2-6	CASGPSGANVLTF	TGTGCTAGTGGCCCCTCAGGGGCCAACGTCCTGACTTTC
TRBV5-8	NA	NA	TRBJ2-2	CASSLPSGTGELFF	TGTGCCAGCAGCTTACCCTCGGGAACCGGGGAGCTGTTTTTT
TRBV11-2	NA	NA	TRBJ2-3	CASSFPSTDTQYF	TGTGCCAGCAGCTTCCCGAGCACAGATACGCAGTATTTT
TRBV5-1	NA	NA	TRBJ2-6	CASSLGSSGANVLTF	TGCGCCAGCAGCTTAGGGAGCTCTGGGGCCAACGTCCTGACTTTC
TRBV6-6	NA	few	TRBJ2-2	CASSRMHTGELFF	TGTGCCAGCAGTCGAATGCACACCGGGGAGCTGTTTTTT
TRBV4-1	NA	NA	TRBJ2-5	CASSQPGGSQETQYF	TGCGCCAGCAGCCAACCAGGGGGGTCACAAGAGACCCAGTACTTC
TRBV7-2	TRBD2	few	TRBJ2-1	CASSLAGRAHEQFF	TGTGCCAGCAGCTTAGCCGGGAGGGCCCATGAGCAGTTCTTC
TRBV28	NA	NA	TRBJ1-5	CASSLIRPGPPQHF	TGTGCCAGCAGCCTTATTCGCCCAGGGCCGCCCCAGCATTTT
TRBV29-1	TRBD1	NA	TRBJ2-2	CSVLQGSWDTGELFF	TGCAGCGTCTTACAGGGGTCGTGGGACACCGGGGAGCTGTTTTTT